Each of the 13 T cell receptor beta chains below was sequenced from the same sample in a study of post-analysis software for immune sequencing data. Study-wide results and limits: Patients carried several TRBV segments more frequently than controls did, and TRBV5-6, TRBV5-1 and TRBV20-1 were among them.

Antigens for these TCRs are unknown. The TCR beta cDNA libraries carried unique molecular identifiers. Via MiXCR, TCRdb re-called the PCR reads, giving one row per CDR3 protein. The table lists about 810,000 distinct CDR3 sequences, under 70% of them singletons. Material: blood. These receptors all come from a girl aged 10-17 years with multiple sclerosis.

V and J are TRBV7-9 and TRBJ2-7; 10 bases are shared with TRBD2. V lost 2 bases and J lost 5; bases outside the gene matches: 6. CDR1 and CDR2 (germline): SEHNR, FQNEAQ (reference sequence). The CDR3 sequence is 15 residues long. CDR3 protein: CASSLSSGGLHEQYF. The CDR3, as DNA: TGTGCCAGCAGCTTATCTAGCGGGGGTCTGCACGAGCAGTACTTC.

The CDR3 DNA reads as TGTGCCAGCAGTTTCCCGGGACAGGGAGACTACGAGCAGTACTTC. As protein: CASSFPGQGDYEQYF. The gene calls are TRBV28 and TRBJ2-7; the match to TRBD1 covers 9 bases. Per germline, CDR1 MDHEN and CDR2 SYDVKM. This CDR3 is built from 15 residues. The V segment lost 3 bases and the J segment 3 bases; nucleotides outside the gene matches: 6.

This chain uses TRBV29-1 with TRBJ2-1, with TRBD2 matching over 9 bases. This CDR3 comprises 13 residues. V was pared by 7 bases and J by 7 bases, with 8 bases of the junction left unmatched. Germline CDR1 reads SQVTM; CDR2 reads ANQGSEA. DNA for the CDR3: TGCAGCGGAGTAGCGGGAGTTTATAATGAGCAGTTCTTC. This translates into CSGVAGVYNEQFF.

This clonotype was detected only a few times. This chain links TRBV15 with TRBJ1-4; D call uncertain. Germline loops: CDR1 LNHNV, CDR2 YYDKDF (reference sequence). CDR3 length: 12 residues. Trimming left V 3 bases short and J 5 bases short, with 4 bases between. Here the CDR3 DNA reads TGTGCCACCAGCAGCGAGAATGAAAAACTGTTTTTT. Its protein product is CATSSENEKLFF.

This sequence joins TRBV30 and TRBJ2-7; no firm D call. The end of the DNA is better explained by TRBJ2-5, so the J call may be wrong. Germline CDR1 reads GTSNPN; CDR2 reads SVGIG (reference sequence). The CDR3 covers 11 residues. Here the CDR3 reads CAWRGAATQYF. CDR3 nucleotides: TGTGCCTGGAGGGGCGCGGCGACCCAGTACTTC.

The V gene is TRBV7-9, the J gene TRBJ2-1; possible D gene TRBD2, 5 bases. CDR1 and CDR2 from the germline V gene are SEHNR and FQNEAQ (reference sequence). Trimming left V 4 bases short and J 7 bases short, with 11 bases between. The CDR3 sequence is 13 residues long. CDR3 amino acids: CASSSITRNEQFF. The CDR3 nucleotides read TGTGCCAGCAGCTCCATAACTAGGAATGAGCAGTTCTTC.

The chain has TRBV5-6 and TRBJ1-2; the D is unclear. Trimming removed 1 base from V and 4 bases from J, with 14 bases in between. CDR3 size: 15 residues. Per germline, CDR1 SGHDT and CDR2 YYEEEE. The CDR3, as DNA: TGTGCCAGCAGCTTGTTTCAAGGAGGTTCCTATGGCTACACCTTC. This translates into CASSLFQGGSYGYTF.

The rearrangement uses TRBV18 and TRBJ2-3; 7 nucleotides agree with TRBD2. Losses at the gene ends were 3 bases for V and 0 bases for J; bases not matched to a gene: 6. The CDR3 has 16 amino acids. CDR1 and CDR2 from the germline V gene are KGHSH and LQKENI. The CDR3 loop reads CASSPRRGTSTDTQYF. The CDR3 DNA is TGTGCCAGCTCACCGCGGCGGGGGACGAGCACAGATACGCAGTATTTT.

This chain uses TRBV7-9 with TRBJ1-1; D is uncertain. There are 14 residues in the CDR3. The germline V gene encodes CDR1 SEHNR and CDR2 FQNEAQ (reference sequence). Trimming left V 2 bases short and J 5 bases short, with 12 bases between. CDR3 DNA: TGTGCCAGCAGCTTATGGTCTATCGCGACTGAAGCTTTCTTT. This sequence encodes CASSLWSIATEAFF.

The chain combines TRBV9 with TRBJ2-1; TRBD2 matches 9 bases. This CDR3 comprises 15 residues. The ends lost 0 bases at V and 8 bases at J; junction bases unmatched: 6. Germline CDR1 SGDLS, CDR2 YYNGEE. The CDR3 protein is CASSVEGLARDEQFF. CDR3 coding DNA: TGTGCCAGCAGCGTAGAAGGACTAGCGAGGGATGAGCAGTTCTTC.

This clonotype was counted a single time. The chain uses TRBV12-3 or TRBV12-4 and TRBJ2-4; TRBD2 matches 7 bases. This CDR3 has 15 amino acids. V was clipped by 5 bases and J by 13 bases; unmatched bases: 17. This CDR3 reads CASSTRTSGTEEQYF. The CDR3 nucleotides read TGTGCCAGCAGTACCAGGACTAGTGGGACGGAAGAGCAGTACTTC.

The chain joins TRBV5-1 to TRBJ2-3, with 10 bases identical to TRBD2. Germline CDR1 reads SGHRS; CDR2 reads YFSETQ. The CDR3 is 17 amino acids. J gave up 1 base and V 0 bases, and 5 bases lay outside the gene matches. CDR3 loop: CASSLGASGGRTDTQYF. In DNA, the CDR3 is TGCGCCAGCAGCTTGGGGGCTAGCGGGGGCCGCACAGATACGCAGTATTTT.

A few counts support this clonotype. V and J are TRBV10-3 and TRBJ2-1, with D perhaps matching TRBD2 (6 bases). The CDR3 consists of 12 residues. Per the germline V gene, CDR1 is ENHRY and CDR2 is SYGVKD. The V end was cut by 10 bases, the J end by 8 bases, with 15 bases between. CDR3 bases: TGTGCCACGGTGGGAGGAGGAGATGAGCAGTTCTTC. Protein: CATVGGGDEQFF.